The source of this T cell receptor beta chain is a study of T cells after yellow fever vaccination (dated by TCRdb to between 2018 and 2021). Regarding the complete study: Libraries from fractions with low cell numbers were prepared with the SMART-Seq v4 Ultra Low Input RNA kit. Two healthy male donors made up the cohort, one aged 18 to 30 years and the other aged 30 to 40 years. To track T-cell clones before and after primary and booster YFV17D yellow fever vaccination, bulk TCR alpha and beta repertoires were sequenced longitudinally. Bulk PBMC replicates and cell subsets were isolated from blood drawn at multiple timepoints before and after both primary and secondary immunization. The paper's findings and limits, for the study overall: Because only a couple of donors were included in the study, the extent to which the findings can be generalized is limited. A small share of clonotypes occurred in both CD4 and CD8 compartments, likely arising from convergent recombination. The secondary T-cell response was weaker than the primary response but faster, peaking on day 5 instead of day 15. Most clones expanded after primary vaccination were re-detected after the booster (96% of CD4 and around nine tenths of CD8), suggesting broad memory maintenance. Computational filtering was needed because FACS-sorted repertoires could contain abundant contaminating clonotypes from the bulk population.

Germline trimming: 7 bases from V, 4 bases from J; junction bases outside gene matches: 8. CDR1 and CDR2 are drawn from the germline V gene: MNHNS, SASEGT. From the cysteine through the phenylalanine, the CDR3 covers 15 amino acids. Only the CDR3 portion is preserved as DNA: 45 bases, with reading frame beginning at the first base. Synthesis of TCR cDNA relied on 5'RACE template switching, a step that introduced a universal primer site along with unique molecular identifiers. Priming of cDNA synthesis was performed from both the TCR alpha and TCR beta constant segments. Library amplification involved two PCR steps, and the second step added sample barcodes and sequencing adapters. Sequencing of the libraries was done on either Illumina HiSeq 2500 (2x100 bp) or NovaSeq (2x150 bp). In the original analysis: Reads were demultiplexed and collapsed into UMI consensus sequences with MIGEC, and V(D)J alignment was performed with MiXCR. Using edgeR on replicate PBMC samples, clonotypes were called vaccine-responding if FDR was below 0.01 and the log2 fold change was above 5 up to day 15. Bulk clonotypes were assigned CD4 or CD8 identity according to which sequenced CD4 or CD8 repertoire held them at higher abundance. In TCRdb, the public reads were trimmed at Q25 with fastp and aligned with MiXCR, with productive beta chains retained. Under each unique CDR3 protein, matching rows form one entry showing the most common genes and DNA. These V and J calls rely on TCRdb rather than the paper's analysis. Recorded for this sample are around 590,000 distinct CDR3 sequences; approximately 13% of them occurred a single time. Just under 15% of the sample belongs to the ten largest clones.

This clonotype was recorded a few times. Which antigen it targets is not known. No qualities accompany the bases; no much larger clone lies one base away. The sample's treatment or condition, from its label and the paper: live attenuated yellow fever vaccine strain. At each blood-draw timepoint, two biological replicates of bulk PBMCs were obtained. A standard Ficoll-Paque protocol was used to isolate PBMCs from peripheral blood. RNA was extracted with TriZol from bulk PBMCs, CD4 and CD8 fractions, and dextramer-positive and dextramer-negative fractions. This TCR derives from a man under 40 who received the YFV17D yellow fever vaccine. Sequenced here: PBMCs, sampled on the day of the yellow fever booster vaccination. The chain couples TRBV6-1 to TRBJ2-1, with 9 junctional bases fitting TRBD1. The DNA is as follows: TGTGCCAGCACCATGGGACAGGGAGGATACAATGAGCAGTTCTTC. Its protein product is CASTMGQGGYNEQFF.